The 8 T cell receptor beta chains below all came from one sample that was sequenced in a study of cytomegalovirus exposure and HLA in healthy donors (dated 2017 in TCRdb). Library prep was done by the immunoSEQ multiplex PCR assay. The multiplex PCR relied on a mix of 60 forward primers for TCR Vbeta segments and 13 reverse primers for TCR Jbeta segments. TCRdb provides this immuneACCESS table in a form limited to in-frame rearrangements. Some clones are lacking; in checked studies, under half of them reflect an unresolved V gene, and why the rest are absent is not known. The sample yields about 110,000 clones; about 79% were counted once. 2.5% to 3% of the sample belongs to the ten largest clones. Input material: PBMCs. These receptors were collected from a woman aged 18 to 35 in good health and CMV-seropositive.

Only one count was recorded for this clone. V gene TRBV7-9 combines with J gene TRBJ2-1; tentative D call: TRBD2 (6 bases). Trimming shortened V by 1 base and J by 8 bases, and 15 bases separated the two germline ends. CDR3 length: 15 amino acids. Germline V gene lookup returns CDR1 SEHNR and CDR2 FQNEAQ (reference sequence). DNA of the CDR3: TGTGCCAGCAGCTTAGGACGCGGGATAGAGGATGAGCAGTTCTTC. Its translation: CASSLGRGIEDEQFF.

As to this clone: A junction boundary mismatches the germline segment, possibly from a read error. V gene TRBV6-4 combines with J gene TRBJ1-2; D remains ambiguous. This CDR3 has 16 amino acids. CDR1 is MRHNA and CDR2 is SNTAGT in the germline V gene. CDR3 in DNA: TGTGCCAGCAGCGACTCCTTGCTCCGGGGTTTCTATGGCTACACCTTC. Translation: CASSDSLLRGFYGYTF.

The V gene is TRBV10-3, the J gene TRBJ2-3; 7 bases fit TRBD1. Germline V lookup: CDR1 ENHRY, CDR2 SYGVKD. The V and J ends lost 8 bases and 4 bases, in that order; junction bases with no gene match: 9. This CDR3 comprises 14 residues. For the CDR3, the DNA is TGTGCCATCCAACAGGGGATCGTAGCAGATACGCAGTATTTT. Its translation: CAIQQGIVADTQYF.

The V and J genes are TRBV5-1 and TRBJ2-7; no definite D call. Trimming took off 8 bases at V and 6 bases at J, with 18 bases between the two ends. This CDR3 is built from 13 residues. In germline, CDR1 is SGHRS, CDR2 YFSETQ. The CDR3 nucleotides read TGCGCCAGTACCGGCCTCACTACGTTCGAGCAGTACTTC. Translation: CASTGLTTFEQYF.

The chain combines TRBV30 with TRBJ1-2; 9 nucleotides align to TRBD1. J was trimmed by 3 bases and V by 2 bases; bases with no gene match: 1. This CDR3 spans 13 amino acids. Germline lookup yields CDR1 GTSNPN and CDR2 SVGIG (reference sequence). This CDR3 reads CAWSRTGDYGYTF. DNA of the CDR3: TGTGCCTGGAGTAGGACAGGGGACTATGGCTACACCTTC.

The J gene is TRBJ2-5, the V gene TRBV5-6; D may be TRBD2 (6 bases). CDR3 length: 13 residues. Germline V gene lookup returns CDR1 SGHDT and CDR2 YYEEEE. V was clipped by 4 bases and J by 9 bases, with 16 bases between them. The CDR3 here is CASSPGLPQAQYF. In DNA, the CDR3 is TGTGCCAGCAGCCCGGGACTCCCGCAGGCCCAGTACTTC.

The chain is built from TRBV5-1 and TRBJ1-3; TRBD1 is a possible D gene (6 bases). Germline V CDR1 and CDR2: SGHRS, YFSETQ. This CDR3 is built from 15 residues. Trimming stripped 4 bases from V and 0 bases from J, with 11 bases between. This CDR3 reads CASSLTGLSGNTIYF. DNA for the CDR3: TGCGCCAGCAGCCTAACAGGGCTCTCTGGAAACACCATATATTTT.

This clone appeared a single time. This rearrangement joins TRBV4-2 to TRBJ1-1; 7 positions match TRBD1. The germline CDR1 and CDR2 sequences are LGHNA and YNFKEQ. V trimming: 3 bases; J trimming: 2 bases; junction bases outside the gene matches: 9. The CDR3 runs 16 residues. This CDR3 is CASSHYFGDRNTEAFF. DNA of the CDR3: TGTGCCAGCAGCCACTATTTTGGGGACAGAAACACTGAAGCTTTCTTT.